This T cell receptor beta chain was sequenced during a study of spatial heterogeneity in lung cancer. The wider study: Compared with alpha-chain sequences, beta-chain sequences were consistently detected in greater numbers.

General study points: Resection saw ubiquitous expanded tumor TCRs appear in blood more than follow-up did.

The CDR3 covers 15 residues. In germline, CDR1 is DFQATT, CDR2 SNEGSKA (reference sequence). The J segment lost 4 bases and the V segment lost 5 bases, leaving 13 bases of the junction unmatched. Regarding this clonotype: Antigen specificity is unknown.

TCR cDNA molecules were tagged individually, and each one carried a unique molecular identifier. Each CDR3 protein is one row after TCRdb ran MiXCR on the 5' RACE reads. The sample yields tens of thousands of distinct CDR3 sequences, more than 8% seen once. Time point meaning: sample taken at primary tumor resection. Whole RNA from tumor, nontumor lung or frozen PBMC was sequenced unsorted. Sequences were derived from PBMCs, sampled at surgery. The receptor was derived from a female donor with early-stage non-small cell lung cancer. The V gene is TRBV20-1, the J gene TRBJ2-5, with TRBD2 matching over 7 bases. The CDR3 is CSAAMTLGGTETQYF. CDR3 in DNA: TGCAGTGCTGCGATGACACTGGGGGGGACAGAGACCCAGTACTTC.